Each of the 7 T cell receptor beta chains below was sequenced from the same sample in a study of blood T cells in healthy people across ages. Next came a second PCR, run for about 7 to 12 cycles, which used a sample-barcoded 5' primer along with a J-beta primer mix. TCRdb called the 5' RACE reads again in MiXCR, with one record for every CDR3 protein. Among around 1.5 million distinct CDR3 sequences listed, around 36% were seen once. The sequenced material came from blood. The source of these receptors is a woman in her thirties in good health.

This clonotype showed up many times. V and J are TRBV12-3 or TRBV12-4 and TRBJ1-5; D unclear. This CDR3 has 14 residues. Trimming cost V 4 bases and J 4 bases, with 11 bases left between them. CDR3 region: CASSSGLINQPQHF. CDR3 DNA: TGTGCCAGCAGTTCCGGTCTCATTAATCAGCCCCAGCATTTT.

This clonotype was seen at least ten times. The rearrangement joins TRBV20-1 to TRBJ2-1; 9 nucleotides match TRBD2. The CDR3 is 14 residues long. CDR1 is DFQATT and CDR2 is SNEGSKA in the germline V gene (reference sequence). J gave up 2 bases and V 8 bases, and 7 bases lay outside the gene matches. In DNA form, the CDR3 reads TGCAGTACCCAGCGGGGGGAGACCTACAATGAGCAGTTCTTC. Translating it yields CSTQRGETYNEQFF.

DNA of the CDR3: TGTGCCAGTAGTGACCCAGCGTCCTCTGGGGCCAACGTCCTGACTTTC. Translated, it gives CASSDPASSGANVLTF. The chain joins TRBV19 to TRBJ2-6; D unclear. The CDR3 consists of 16 residues. CDR1 is LNHDA and CDR2 is SQIVND in the germline V gene (reference sequence). Trimming cost V 5 bases and J 0 bases, with 11 bases left between them.

This clonotype has a handful of counts. The rearrangement links TRBV6-1 to TRBJ2-5, with 7 bases matching TRBD1. V trimming: 10 bases; J trimming: 1 base; junction bases outside the gene matches: 3. This CDR3 is 12 amino acids long. Germline lookup yields CDR1 MNHNS and CDR2 SASEGT. The CDR3 sequence: CATRQGQETQYF. The CDR3 DNA reads as TGTGCCACCAGACAGGGCCAAGAGACCCAGTACTTC.

This clonotype appeared a few times. Relative to the germline gene, one junction end is altered; a read error may explain this. The gene calls are TRBV7-9 and TRBJ1-6; possible D gene TRBD1, 6 bases. CDR3 length: 13 amino acids. The germline V gene encodes CDR1 SEHNR and CDR2 FQNEAQ (reference sequence). The CDR3 is CASYAGSGTPHHF. Here the CDR3 DNA reads TGTGCCAGCTACGCAGGGTCGGGGACACCCCACCACTTT.

This clonotype showed up just a few times. V is TRBV28 and J is TRBJ1-5; no firm D call. CDR1 and CDR2 from the germline V gene are MDHEN and SYDVKM. Trimming removed 2 bases from V and 0 bases from J, with 8 bases in between. The CDR3 spans 15 residues. The CDR3 nucleotides read TGTGCCAGCAGTTTAACATGGAATAGCAATCAGCCCCAGCATTTT. Translating gives CASSLTWNSNQPQHF.

The chain joins TRBV10-3 to TRBJ2-7; 7 bases map to TRBD1. CDR3 length: 14 residues. The junction had 9 bases not matched to a gene; V was cut back by 6 bases and J by 4 bases. CDR1 is ENHRY and CDR2 is SYGVKD in the germline V gene. In nucleotides, the CDR3 is TGTGCCATCAGATTGCCGGGGACAGAATACGAGCAGTACTTC. This gives the protein CAIRLPGTEYEQYF.